These 10 T cell receptor beta chains were all obtained from the same sample, sequenced in a study of cytomegalovirus exposure and HLA in healthy donors. The PCR had 60 Vbeta and 13 Jbeta primers. Sequencing was performed with immunoSEQ multiplex PCR; in TCRdb, only in-frame clones are kept and a portion is missing. The table includes 180,000 or so clones, around 80% detected once. Sequencing input: PBMCs. These TCRs come from a woman aged 60-75 years in good health and CMV-seropositive.

The chain couples TRBV5-6 to TRBJ1-6; 9 nucleotides agree with TRBD1. J lost 5 bases, V lost 4 bases, and 13 bases had no gene match. Germline CDR1 reads SGHDT; CDR2 reads YYEEEE. This CDR3 spans 18 amino acids. The CDR3 loop is CASSTLVRDRANNSPLHF. The CDR3 bases are TGTGCCAGCAGCACATTGGTTCGGGACAGGGCCAATAATTCACCCCTCCACTTT.

The CDR3 protein is CATSREGSWINGYTF. CDR3 DNA: TGTGCCACCAGCAGAGAGGGTAGCTGGATTAATGGCTACACCTTC. The genes are TRBV15 and TRBJ1-2; D unresolved. Trimming cost V 0 bases and J 6 bases, with 14 bases left between them. Germline V lookup: CDR1 LNHNV, CDR2 YYDKDF (reference sequence). CDR3 length: 15 residues. Based on the CDR3 plus reference TRBV15 and TRBJ1-2, the full variable domain is DAMVIQNPRYQVTQFGKPVTLSCSQTLNHNVMYWYQQKSSQAPKLLFHYYDKDFNNEADTPDNFQSRRPNTSFCFLDIRSPGLGDTAMYLCATSREGSWINGYTFGSGTRLTVV.

In this sample, this clone turned up a few times. This chain connects TRBV2 to TRBJ1-1; D may be TRBD1 (6 bases). The CDR3 consists of 16 residues. V was cut by 8 bases and J by 1 base, with 20 bases left in between. Germline CDR1 reads SNHLY; CDR2 reads FYNNEI. CDR3 amino acids: CASLDTRGLGNTEAFF. CDR3 DNA sequence: TGTGCCAGCCTCGATACCAGGGGATTGGGGAACACTGAAGCTTTCTTT. The full variable domain, in which reference TRBV2 and TRBJ1-1 provide the parts outside the CDR3, is EPEVTQTPSHQVTQMGQEVILRCVPISNHLYFYWYRQILGQKVEFLVSFYNNEISEKSEIFDDQFSVERPDGSNFTLKIRSTKLEDSAMYFCASLDTRGLGNTEAFFGQGTRLTVV.

The CDR3 DNA reads as TGTGCCAGCAGCTTACCGACGGGAGGCCTGAAGTACAATGAGCAGTTCTTC. Amino acid sequence: CASSLPTGGLKYNEQFF. This chain links TRBV7-9 with TRBJ2-1, with TRBD2 matching 7 bases. Germline V gene sequence: CDR1 SEHNR, CDR2 FQNEAQ (reference sequence). The V gene end was trimmed by 2 bases and the J gene end by 4 bases; junction bases not matched to a gene: 11. The CDR3 is made up of 17 amino acids. The complete variable domain, with remaining parts taken from reference TRBV7-9 and TRBJ2-1, reads DTGVSQNPRHKITKRGQNVTFRCDPISEHNRLYWYRQTLGQGPEFLTYFQNEAQLEKSRLLSDRFSAERPKGSFSTLEIQRTEQGDSAMYLCASSLPTGGLKYNEQFFGPGTRLTVL.

This clone was seen a few times. The chain links TRBV6-6 to TRBJ2-3; D unresolved. CDR3 length: 11 amino acids. The germline V and J ends were trimmed by 6 bases and 3 bases, with 4 bases remaining between them. CDR1 and CDR2 from the germline V gene are MNHNY and SVGAGI (reference sequence). The CDR3 here is CASRLTDTQYF. DNA for the CDR3: TGTGCCAGCAGACTGACAGATACGCAGTATTTT.

The chain is built from TRBV2 and TRBJ1-6, with D maybe TRBD1 (5 bases). Germline V lookup: CDR1 SNHLY, CDR2 FYNNEI. CDR3 length: 15 amino acids. Trimming stripped 3 bases from V and 3 bases from J, with 9 bases between. The CDR3 DNA sequence: TGTGCCAGCAGTGACGGGGGTCTCTATAATTCACCCCTCCACTTT. This gives the protein CASSDGGLYNSPLHF.

The J gene is TRBJ2-7, the V gene TRBV5-6; 11 bases agree with TRBD1. The junction had 4 bases not matched to a gene; V was cut back by 4 bases and J by 7 bases. The CDR3 has 13 residues. Per the germline V gene, CDR1 is SGHDT and CDR2 is YYEEEE. CDR3 coding DNA: TGTGCCAGCAGCCCCGGGACAGGGGGTGAGCAGTACTTC. Translation gives CASSPGTGGEQYF.

The chain employs TRBV5-1 and TRBJ2-7, with TRBD1 identical over 8 bases. Per germline, CDR1 SGHRS and CDR2 YFSETQ. V shed 0 bases and J 4 bases; nucleotides not matched to a gene: 3. This CDR3 has 14 amino acids. The CDR3 reads CASSLGDRWYEQYF. For the CDR3, the DNA is TGCGCCAGCAGCTTGGGGGACAGGTGGTACGAGCAGTACTTC.

Written as DNA, the CDR3 is TGTGCCAGCAGCCAAGGGGGGGGCCGGGGCTACACCTTC. It codes for CASSQGGGRGYTF. V and J are TRBV4-2 and TRBJ1-2; D is perhaps TRBD1 (6 bases). Trimming removed 1 base at V and 8 bases at J, with 11 bases between. The CDR3 runs to 13 residues. Germline lookup yields CDR1 LGHNA and CDR2 YNFKEQ.

The sample holds one count of this clone. V is TRBV18 and J is TRBJ1-4; 10 nucleotides align to TRBD1. The CDR3 runs 15 residues. Germline V CDR1 and CDR2: KGHSH, LQKENI. V dropped 0 bases and J dropped 5; count of bases not matched to a gene: 0. The CDR3 bases are TGTGCCAGCTCACCACCGGACAGGGGGAATGAAAAACTGTTTTTT. It yields the protein CASSPPDRGNEKLFF. The full variable domain, completed using reference TRBV18 and TRBJ1-4, is NAGVMQNPRHLVRRRGQEARLRCSPMKGHSHVYWYRQLPEEGLKFMVYLQKENIIDESGMPKERFSAEFPKEGPSILRIQQVVRGDSAAYFCASSPPDRGNEKLFFGSGTQLSVL.